The clone carrying this TCR beta chain was picked up one time. The sample originates from a study of blood T cell repertoires in COVID-19. Study at large: Acute and convalescent COVID-19 samples came from the United States, Italy and Spain. The analysed material was cDNA or gDNA that came from T cells, B-cell-depleted T cells, or PBMCs.

Authors' analysis steps: Amplification with reference gene primers provided the estimates of nucleated cell counts. Profiled with immunoSEQ multiplex PCR; TCRdb holds only in-frame clones, not every one. The V and J calls and clone size come from that table; D and trimming were worked out from the DNA. The sample records about half a million clones, 80% to 90% being singletons. With 5 bases removed from V and 2 bases from J, the gap between germline ends came to 10 bases. The CDR3 has 13 amino acids. Germline lookup yields CDR1 SGHRS and CDR2 YFSETQ. Material for sequencing was peripheral blood. This clonotype was sampled from a human donor in a cohort sampled during active COVID-19. The rearrangement uses TRBV5-1 and TRBJ2-5; D is perhaps TRBD2 (5 bases). CDR3 DNA sequence: TGCGCCAGCAGAGAGGGCTTACAAGAGACCCAGTACTTC. Translating it yields CASREGLQETQYF.